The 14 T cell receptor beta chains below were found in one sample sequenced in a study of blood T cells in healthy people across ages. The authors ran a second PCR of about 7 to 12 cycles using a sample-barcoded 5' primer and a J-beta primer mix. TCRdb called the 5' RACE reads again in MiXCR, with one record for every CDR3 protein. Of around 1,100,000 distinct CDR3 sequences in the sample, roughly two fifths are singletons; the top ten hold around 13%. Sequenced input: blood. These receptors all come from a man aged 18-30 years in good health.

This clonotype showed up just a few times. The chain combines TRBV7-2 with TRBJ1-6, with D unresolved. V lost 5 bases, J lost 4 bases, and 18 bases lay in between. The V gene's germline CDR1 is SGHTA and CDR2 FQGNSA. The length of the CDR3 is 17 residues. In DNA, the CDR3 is TGTGCCAGCAGCCCACTCTCCACGACTTTTTATAATTCACCCCTCCACTTT. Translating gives CASSPLSTTFYNSPLHF.

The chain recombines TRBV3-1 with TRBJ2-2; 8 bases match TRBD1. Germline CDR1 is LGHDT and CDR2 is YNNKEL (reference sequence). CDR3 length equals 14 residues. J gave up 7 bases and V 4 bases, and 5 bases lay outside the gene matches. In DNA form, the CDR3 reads TGTGCCAGCAGCCCGGACAGGGTCATCGGGGAGCTGTTTTTT. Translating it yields CASSPDRVIGELFF. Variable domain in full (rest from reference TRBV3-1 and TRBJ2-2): DTAVSQTPKYLVTQMGNDKSIKCEQNLGHDTMYWYKQDSKKFLKIMFSYNNKELIINETVPNRFSPKSPDKAHLNLHINSLELGDSAVYFCASSPDRVIGELFFGEGSRLTVL.

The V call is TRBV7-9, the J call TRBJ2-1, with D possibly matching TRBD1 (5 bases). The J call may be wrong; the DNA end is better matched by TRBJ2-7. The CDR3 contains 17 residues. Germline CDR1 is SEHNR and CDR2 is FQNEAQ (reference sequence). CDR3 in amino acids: CATTPLQLTGNYNEQYF. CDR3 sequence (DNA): TGTGCCACGACACCTTTACAACTCACAGGAAACTACAATGAGCAGTACTTC.

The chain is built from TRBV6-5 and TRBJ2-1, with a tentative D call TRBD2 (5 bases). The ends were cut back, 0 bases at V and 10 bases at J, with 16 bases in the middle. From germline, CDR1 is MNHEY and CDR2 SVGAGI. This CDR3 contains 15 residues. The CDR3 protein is CASSYSGMRVGEQFF. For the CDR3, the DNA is TGTGCCAGCAGTTACTCGGGGATGAGGGTTGGGGAGCAGTTCTTC.

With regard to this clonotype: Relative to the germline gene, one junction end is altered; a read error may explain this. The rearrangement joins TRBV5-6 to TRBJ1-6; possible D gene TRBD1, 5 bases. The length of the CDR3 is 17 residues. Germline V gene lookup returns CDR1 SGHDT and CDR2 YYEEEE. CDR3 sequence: CASSLAALGRRNPPLHF. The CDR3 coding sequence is TGTGCCAGCAGCTTGGCTGCTTTGGGACGCCGTAATCCACCCCTCCACTTT.

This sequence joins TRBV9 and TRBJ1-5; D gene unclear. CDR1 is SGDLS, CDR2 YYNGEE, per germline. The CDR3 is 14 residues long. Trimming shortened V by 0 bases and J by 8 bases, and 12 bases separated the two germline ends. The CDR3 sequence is CASSVGGNLEPQHF. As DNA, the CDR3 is TGTGCCAGCAGCGTAGGGGGAAATCTTGAGCCCCAGCATTTT.

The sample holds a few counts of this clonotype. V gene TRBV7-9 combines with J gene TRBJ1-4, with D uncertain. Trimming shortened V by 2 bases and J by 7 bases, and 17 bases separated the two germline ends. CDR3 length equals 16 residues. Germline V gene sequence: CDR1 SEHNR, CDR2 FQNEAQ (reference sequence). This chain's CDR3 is CASSLNSPGSGEKLFF. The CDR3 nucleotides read TGTGCCAGCAGCTTAAATTCACCGGGGTCGGGTGAAAAACTGTTTTTT.

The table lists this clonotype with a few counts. This CDR3 is CASSPRSWGARGYTF. The CDR3 DNA follows: TGTGCCAGCAGCCCCAGATCATGGGGGGCTCGTGGCTACACCTTC. V usage is TRBV14 and J usage is TRBJ1-2; weak D call: TRBD1 (6 bases). Trimming stripped 4 bases from V and 7 bases from J, with 19 bases between. Germline V CDR1 and CDR2: SGHDN, FVKESK. The CDR3 contains 15 residues.

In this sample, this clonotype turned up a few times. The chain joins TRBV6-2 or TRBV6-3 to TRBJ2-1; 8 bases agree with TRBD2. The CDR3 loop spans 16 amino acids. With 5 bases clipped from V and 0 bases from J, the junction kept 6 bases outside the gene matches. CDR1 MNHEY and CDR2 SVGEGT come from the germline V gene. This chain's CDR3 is CASSLGGALSYNEQFF. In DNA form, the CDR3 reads TGTGCCAGCAGTCTCGGGGGGGCCCTCTCCTACAATGAGCAGTTCTTC.

The CDR3 loop reads CSASFVGARSVTEAFF. In DNA, the CDR3 is TGCAGTGCTAGCTTTGTGGGGGCTCGGAGTGTCACTGAAGCTTTCTTT. The chain has TRBV20-1 and TRBJ1-1; tentative D call: TRBD1 (6 bases). Per the germline V gene, CDR1 is DFQATT and CDR2 is SNEGSKA (reference sequence). The CDR3 consists of 16 residues. V dropped 3 bases and J dropped 4 bases, with 21 bases sitting between them.

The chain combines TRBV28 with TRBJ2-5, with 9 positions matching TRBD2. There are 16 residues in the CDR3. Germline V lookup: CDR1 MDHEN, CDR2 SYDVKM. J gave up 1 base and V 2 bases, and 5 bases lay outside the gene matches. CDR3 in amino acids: CASSLELAGLQETQYF. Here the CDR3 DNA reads TGTGCCAGCAGTTTAGAGCTAGCGGGGCTCCAAGAGACCCAGTACTTC.

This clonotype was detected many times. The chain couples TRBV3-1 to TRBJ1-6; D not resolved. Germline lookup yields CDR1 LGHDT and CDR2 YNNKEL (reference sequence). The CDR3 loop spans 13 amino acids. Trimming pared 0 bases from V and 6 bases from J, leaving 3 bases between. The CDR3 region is CASSQEGNSPLHF. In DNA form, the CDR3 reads TGTGCCAGCAGCCAAGAAGGTAATTCACCCCTCCACTTT. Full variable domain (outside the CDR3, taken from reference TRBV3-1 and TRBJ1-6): DTAVSQTPKYLVTQMGNDKSIKCEQNLGHDTMYWYKQDSKKFLKIMFSYNNKELIINETVPNRFSPKSPDKAHLNLHINSLELGDSAVYFCASSQEGNSPLHFGNGTRLTVT.

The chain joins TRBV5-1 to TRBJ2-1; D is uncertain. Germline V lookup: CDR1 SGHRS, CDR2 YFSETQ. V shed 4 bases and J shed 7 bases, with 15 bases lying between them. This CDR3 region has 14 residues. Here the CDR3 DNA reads TGCGCCAGCAGCCCGAGTCACGCTGAGAATGAGCAGTTCTTC. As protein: CASSPSHAENEQFF.

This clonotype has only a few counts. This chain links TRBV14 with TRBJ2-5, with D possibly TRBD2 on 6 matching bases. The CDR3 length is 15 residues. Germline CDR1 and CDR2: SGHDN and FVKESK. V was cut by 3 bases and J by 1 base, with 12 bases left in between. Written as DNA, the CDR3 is TGTGCCAGCAGCCAGGACTACAGAGGCCAAGAGACCCAGTACTTC. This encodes CASSQDYRGQETQYF. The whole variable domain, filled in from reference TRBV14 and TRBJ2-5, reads EAGVTQFPSHSVIEKGQTVTLRCDPISGHDNLYWYRRVMGKEIKFLLHFVKESKQDESGMPNNRFLAERTGGTYSTLKVQPAELEDSGVYFCASSQDYRGQETQYFGPGTRLLVL.